This T cell receptor (beta chain) came from a study of spatial heterogeneity in lung cancer (dated by TCRdb to between 2018 and 2021). A note on the overall study: More beta-chain than alpha-chain transcripts were consistently detected, likely reflecting higher beta-chain transcript abundance. In the raw uncorrected reads, each unique combination of TCR and UMI appeared more than ten times on average. At surgery, both alpha and beta chains were TCR-sequenced in roughly 200 tumor regions, fewer than 65 matched nontumor lung samples and a few dozen PBMC samples. Nonsynonymous mutation counts, determined by whole-exome sequencing of tumor tissue, were related to TCR repertoire features. In non-small cell lung cancer, the study made a quantitative comparison of TCR alpha and beta repertoires among multiple tumor regions, matched nontumor lung and blood. Points the paper makes about the study in general: Confirming at a functional level the hypothesis that regional TCRs recognize regional mutations was considered to require additional single-cell paired TCR alpha and beta sequencing. Ubiquitous expanded tumor TCRs were detected in blood more often at tumor resection than at routine follow-up.

This clonotype was recorded a few times. This clone's antigen is unknown. No much larger clone exists at a distance of one base, and base qualities are not known. The CDR3 numbers 16 residues from cysteine through phenylalanine. The only DNA kept is the CDR3, 48 bases in frame from the first base. V lost 5 bases and J lost 3 bases, and the count of bases not matched to a germline gene is 8. CDR1 and CDR2, looked up from the germline V gene (reference sequence), are LNHDA and SQIVND. Libraries were made using 5' RACE. The instrument given in TCRdb is NextSeq 500. In the TCR library protocol, a unique molecular identifier was attached to each TCR cDNA molecule so that PCR and sequencing errors could be corrected. In the source study's methods: Decombinator tools were used for TCR identification, UMI-based error correction and CDR3 extraction. Expanded TCRs were defined as those above a frequency of 2 per 1,000, corresponding to the top 1% of the tumor frequency distribution. Each repertoire was subsampled 100 times to 5,000 TCRs, after which Renyi diversity was computed with the R vegan package. To build CDR3 similarity networks, amino acid triplet string-kernel similarity was used, and CDR3s were connected when their pairwise similarity was above 0.82. The public reads were reprocessed in TCRdb via fastp at Q25 and MiXCR, keeping in-frame beta chains. Rows with a matching CDR3 protein are joined into one entry that keeps the most common DNA and genes. The V and J calls come from TCRdb's annotation, not from the publication. This sample gives tens of thousands of distinct CDR3 sequences in total; more than 10% of them show up just once. Jointly, the top ten make up more than 40% of the sample.

According to the study, the label for this sample's time point signals: sample taken at primary tumor resection. Donors were about 70 patients with early-stage, untreated non-small cell lung cancer from the lung TRACERx cohort. For TCR sequencing, whole RNA was extracted from tumor and nontumor lung tissue, or from cryopreserved PBMC samples, and no cell sorting was done. A patient was chosen for TCR sequencing only when enough RNA was available from at least two tumor regions. The sample here was PBMCs, taken at surgery. The V gene is TRBV19 and the J gene is TRBJ1-5, and TRBD1 aligns with 9 junction nucleotides. This clonotype was obtained from a male donor with early-stage non-small cell lung cancer. In nucleotide form, the sequence is TGTGCCAGTAGTGCCCGACAGGGGGTAAACAATCAGCCCCAGCATTTT. It translates to CASSARQGVNNQPQHF.